The 8 T cell receptor beta chains listed next were all sequenced from one sample in a study of Graves' ophthalmopathy and Graves' hyperthyroidism. The authors amplified TCR beta CDR3 regions, and they did so from RNA transcripts for repertoire sequencing. HTBI primers served in a first-round RT-PCR, which a second-round multiplex PCR followed. Each CDR3 protein is one row after TCRdb ran MiXCR on the multiplex PCR reads. The table includes about 620,000 distinct CDR3 sequences, 20% to 25% detected once. The sample comprised peripheral blood. The receptor set was obtained from a woman under 30 with stable Graves' hyperthyroidism. Some clones in this sample may be carry-over from other donors' samples.

This clonotype was detected many times. CDR3 residues: CASSSETRGGETQYF. The CDR3 DNA follows: TGTGCCAGCAGTTCAGAGACAAGGGGTGGAGAGACCCAGTACTTC. The rearrangement joins TRBV12-3 or TRBV12-4 to TRBJ2-5, with D possibly TRBD1 on 5 matching bases. The CDR3 is 15 residues long. V lost 4 bases and J lost 4, with 16 bases in between.

Ten or more counts support this clonotype. The gene calls are TRBV12-3 or TRBV12-4 and TRBJ1-2, with 11 bases fitting TRBD1. V shed 1 base and J 8 bases; nucleotides not matched to a gene: 9. The CDR3 has 16 residues. The CDR3 is CASSLGVRTGGNGYTF. CDR3 nucleotides: TGTGCCAGCAGTTTAGGGGTTAGGACAGGGGGCAACGGCTACACCTTC.

This clonotype came up a few times. The V call is TRBV18, the J call TRBJ1-1; TRBD1 might be the D (5 bases). The ends were cut back, 3 bases at V and 2 bases at J, with 13 bases in the middle. The CDR3 length is 15 residues. Germline CDR1 and CDR2: KGHSH and LQKENI. For the CDR3, the DNA is TGTGCCAGCTCACCTGTGGGGCAGGTAAACACTGAAGCTTTCTTT. This codes for CASSPVGQVNTEAFF.

In this sample, this clonotype turned up many times. This chain connects TRBV6-1 to TRBJ1-1, with a tentative D call TRBD1 (5 bases). The CDR3 sequence is 15 residues long. Trimming stripped 3 bases from V and 0 bases from J, with 11 bases between. CDR1 and CDR2 from the germline V gene are MNHNS and SASEGT. CDR3 in amino acids: CASSDNDSLNTEAFF. DNA for the CDR3: TGTGCCAGCAGTGACAATGACAGCCTGAACACTGAAGCTTTCTTT.

The chain carries TRBV6-1 and TRBJ1-5, with TRBD1 as a possible D gene (5 bases). Trimming took 0 bases from V and 6 from J, leaving 9 bases between them. Germline V gene data show CDR1 as MNHNS and CDR2 as SASEGT. The CDR3 is 14 residues long. The CDR3 protein is CASSEAETVQPQHF. CDR3 coding DNA: TGTGCCAGCAGTGAAGCAGAGACAGTTCAGCCCCAGCATTTT.

The V and J genes are TRBV15 and TRBJ1-5, with TRBD1 identical over 11 bases. V shed 3 bases and J 4 bases; nucleotides not matched to a gene: 8. CDR1 and CDR2 from the germline V gene are LNHNV and YYDKDF (reference sequence). The CDR3 consists of 17 residues. The DNA of the CDR3 is TGTGCCACCAGCAGCAGACGAGGACAGGGGGCGAATCAGCCCCAGCATTTT. Translation gives CATSSRRGQGANQPQHF.

This clonotype came up many times. The genes are TRBV30 and TRBJ1-5; weak D call: TRBD1 (5 bases). The CDR3 contains 14 residues. Between the trimmed V and J ends, which lost 4 bases and 7 bases, there was a span of 17 bases. Germline CDR1 is GTSNPN and CDR2 is SVGIG (reference sequence). CDR3 DNA sequence: TGTGCCTGGAACGTACTAGGGGTAGGGCAGCCCCAGCATTTT. Translation: CAWNVLGVGQPQHF.

This clonotype was found a few times. V is TRBV12-3 or TRBV12-4 and J is TRBJ2-7, with D perhaps TRBD2 (6 bases). This CDR3 contains 15 residues. V gave up 8 bases and J gave up 5 bases, with 22 bases separating them. The CDR3 DNA reads TGTGCCAGCTCCCAAGATAGCGGAGGGGCTCACGAGCAGTACTTC. Protein: CASSQDSGGAHEQYF.